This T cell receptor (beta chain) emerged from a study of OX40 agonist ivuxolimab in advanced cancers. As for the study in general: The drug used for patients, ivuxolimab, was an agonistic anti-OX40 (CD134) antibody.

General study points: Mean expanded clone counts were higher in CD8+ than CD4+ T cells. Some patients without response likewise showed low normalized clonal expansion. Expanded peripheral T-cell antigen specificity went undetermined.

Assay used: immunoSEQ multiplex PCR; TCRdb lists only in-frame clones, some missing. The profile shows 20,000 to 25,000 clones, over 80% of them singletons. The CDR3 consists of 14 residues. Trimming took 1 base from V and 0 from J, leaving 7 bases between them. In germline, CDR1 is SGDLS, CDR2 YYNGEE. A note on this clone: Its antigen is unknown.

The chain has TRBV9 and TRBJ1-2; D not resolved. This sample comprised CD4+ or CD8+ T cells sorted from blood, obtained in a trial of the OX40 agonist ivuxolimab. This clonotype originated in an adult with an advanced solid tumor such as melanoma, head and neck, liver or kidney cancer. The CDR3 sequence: CASSVRGSNYGYTF. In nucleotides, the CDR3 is TGTGCCAGCAGCGTACGGGGTTCTAACTATGGCTACACCTTC.